This T cell receptor (beta chain) was recovered during a study of T cell changes during pregnancy in multiple sclerosis. Repertoires were generated with immunoSEQ multiplex PCR, while TCRdb's copy carries only in-frame clones and drops some. The sample has around 19,000 clones, more than 75% seen once. Germline V lookup: CDR1 LNHDA, CDR2 SQIVND (reference sequence). The CDR3 length is 15 residues. The ends lost 3 bases at V and 2 bases at J; junction bases unmatched: 6. This clone was seen once. The specimen was CD8+ T cells from peripheral blood mononuclear cells, collected after pregnancy. The V call is TRBV19, the J call TRBJ2-7; 8 positions agree with TRBD1. The origin of this receptor is a female donor with multiple sclerosis, enrolled in a pregnancy study. The CDR3 DNA follows: TGTGCCAGTAGTATCGATGGACAGGGAACCTACGAGCAGTACTTC. It encodes CASSIDGQGTYEQYF.